These 26 T cell receptor beta chains share one sample of origin, sequenced in a study of cytomegalovirus exposure and HLA in healthy donors. The PCR ran on 60 Vbeta and 13 Jbeta primers. Using immunoSEQ multiplex PCR, the repertoire was profiled, and TCRdb retains in-frame clones only, with some absent. This sample has around 150,000 clones, with roughly 80% found just once. The sequencing input was PBMCs. Every receptor here comes from a man aged 18 to 30 in good health and CMV-seropositive.

The chain couples TRBV6-6 to TRBJ2-3, with D unclear. The V end lost 4 bases, the J end lost 2 bases, and 13 bases lay between the germline ends. CDR3 length: 15 residues. Germline values: CDR1 MNHNY, CDR2 SVGAGI (reference sequence). The chain's CDR3 is CASSLRGTYTDTQYF. The CDR3 DNA reads as TGTGCCAGCAGTTTGCGAGGCACTTACACAGATACGCAGTATTTT.

The chain has TRBV4-1 and TRBJ1-2; possible D gene TRBD1, 5 bases. Germline lookup yields CDR1 MGHRA and CDR2 YSYEKL. The CDR3 consists of 14 residues. Deletions cut 1 base from V and 7 bases from J, with 13 bases between. CDR3: CASSQGAQGGGYTF. In DNA form, the CDR3 reads TGCGCCAGCAGCCAAGGAGCCCAGGGTGGTGGCTACACCTTC.

This chain uses TRBV6-1 with TRBJ2-7; the D gene is possibly TRBD1 (5 bases). This CDR3 spans 14 amino acids. Germline CDR1 is MNHNS and CDR2 is SASEGT. Trimming left V 0 bases short and J 9 bases short, with 15 bases between. CDR3 amino acids: CASSEAMGRGWQYF. The CDR3 DNA follows: TGTGCCAGCAGTGAAGCGATGGGGCGAGGTTGGCAGTACTTC.

The chain recombines TRBV11-2 with TRBJ2-1; D perhaps matches TRBD2 (5 bases). Germline V lookup: CDR1 SGHAT, CDR2 FQNNGV. V lost 7 bases to trimming and J lost 0 bases, with 16 bases between them. The CDR3 totals 16 residues. CDR3: CASTPSGGSSYNEQFF. CDR3 bases: TGTGCCAGCACCCCTAGTGGAGGAAGCTCCTACAATGAGCAGTTCTTC. The complete variable domain, with remaining parts taken from reference TRBV11-2 and TRBJ2-1, reads EAGVAQSPRYKIIEKRQSVAFWCNPISGHATLYWYQQILGQGPKLLIQFQNNGVVDDSQLPKDRFSAERLKGVDSTLKIQPAKLEDSAVYLCASTPSGGSSYNEQFFGPGTRLTVL.

V is TRBV27 and J is TRBJ1-2; D is unclear. V shed 3 bases and J shed 2 bases, with 13 bases lying between them. The CDR3 totals 15 residues. Per germline, CDR1 MNHEY and CDR2 SMNVEV (reference sequence). The CDR3 spells CASSFKAGGNYGYTF. CDR3 sequence (DNA): TGTGCCAGCAGTTTTAAGGCAGGAGGGAACTATGGCTACACCTTC.

The chain recombines TRBV10-3 with TRBJ1-2; 7 bases line up with TRBD1. The germline CDR1 and CDR2 sequences are ENHRY and SYGVKD. The CDR3 spans 15 residues. V was pared by 1 base and J by 4 bases, with 6 bases of the junction left unmatched. CDR3 DNA: TGTGCCATCAGTGAGTTAGACAGGGCTGTCTATGGCTACACCTTC. This encodes CAISELDRAVYGYTF.

As DNA, the CDR3 is TGTGCTAGTGGCTCCCGGGACAGCAGTGAAGCTTTCTTT. This gives the protein CASGSRDSSEAFF. The chain links TRBV12-5 to TRBJ1-1; 7 bases agree with TRBD1. There are 13 residues in the CDR3. Germline V gene lookup returns CDR1 LGHNT and CDR2 FRNRAP. V lost 6 bases, J lost 7 bases, and 8 bases stayed unmatched.

About this clone itself: At one of its ends the junction is not consistent with the germline gene, which may arise from a read error. This CDR3 reads CSVLPGLAKNSQYF. CDR3 nucleotide sequence: TGCAGCGTCCTCCCCGGGCTAGCCAAAAACAGTCAGTACTTC. The chain combines TRBV29-1 with TRBJ2-4; a weak D match, TRBD2 (5 bases). The CDR3 runs 14 residues. Germline V lookup: CDR1 SQVTM, CDR2 ANQGSEA.

The rearrangement links TRBV29-1 to TRBJ1-1, with 7 bases identical to TRBD1. The germline gives CDR1 SQVTM, CDR2 ANQGSEA. The V segment lost 5 bases and the J segment 1 base; nucleotides outside the gene matches: 7. The CDR3 is 14 amino acids. The CDR3: CSVSQGEANTEAFF. The CDR3 bases are TGCAGCGTTAGCCAGGGGGAAGCGAACACTGAAGCTTTCTTT.

This chain uses TRBV19 with TRBJ1-2; D not certain. Trimming removed 8 bases at V and 5 bases at J, with 15 bases between. The germline CDR1 and CDR2 sequences are LNHDA and SQIVND (reference sequence). The CDR3 has 13 residues. In DNA, the CDR3 is TGTGCCAGTCGAGGAGTCGAGAAGTATGGCTACACCTTC. Protein product: CASRGVEKYGYTF. The full variable domain, with the rest looked up from reference TRBV19 and TRBJ1-2, is DGGITQSPKYLFRKEGQNVTLSCEQNLNHDAMYWYRQDPGQGLRLIYYSQIVNDFQKGDIAEGYSVSREKKESFPLTVTSAQKNPTAFYLCASRGVEKYGYTFGSGTRLTVV.

This chain uses TRBV10-1 with TRBJ2-6; D is perhaps TRBD2 (5 bases). Germline V gives CDR1 WNHNN, CDR2 SYGVQD (reference sequence). The CDR3 length is 17 residues. V dropped 7 bases and J dropped 0 bases, with 16 bases sitting between them. The CDR3 sequence: CASNSRPSLSGANVLTF. CDR3 bases: TGCGCCAGCAACTCGCGCCCTAGCCTCTCTGGGGCCAACGTCCTGACTTTC.

The rearrangement uses TRBV6-6 and TRBJ2-7; TRBD2 matches at 14 bases. This CDR3 spans 16 amino acids. The trim removed 5 bases at V and 3 bases at J, leaving 6 bases unmatched. Germline loops: CDR1 MNHNY, CDR2 SVGAGI (reference sequence). The CDR3 protein is CASSHPGLAGVYEQYF. In nucleotides, the CDR3 is TGTGCCAGCAGTCACCCGGGACTAGCGGGAGTCTACGAGCAGTACTTC.

This chain uses TRBV5-1 with TRBJ2-1, with 10 bases identical to TRBD1. Trimming removed 4 bases from V and 4 bases from J; junction bases left unmatched: 8. CDR1 and CDR2 from the germline V gene are SGHRS and YFSETQ. CDR3 length: 16 amino acids. The chain's CDR3 is CASSGRDRGSYNEQFF. The CDR3, as DNA: TGCGCCAGCAGCGGGAGGGACAGGGGTTCTTACAATGAGCAGTTCTTC.

The chain is built from TRBV30 and TRBJ2-2; a weak D match, TRBD1 (5 bases). Germline assignment: CDR1 GTSNPN and CDR2 SVGIG (reference sequence). This CDR3 spans 13 amino acids. CDR3 in DNA: TGTGCTTGGGGCGGCTTGAACACCGGGGAGCTGTTTTTT. Translated: CAWGGLNTGELFF.

Written as DNA, the CDR3 is TGTGCCAGCGGGAATTTTCGGGGGGAAGAGACCCAGTACTTC. It yields the protein CASGNFRGEETQYF. The chain has TRBV2 and TRBJ2-5, with TRBD2 matching 7 bases. The CDR3 contains 14 residues. V gave up 8 bases and J gave up 3 bases; unmatched junction bases: 9. The V gene's germline CDR1 is SNHLY and CDR2 FYNNEI. Full variable domain (missing parts from reference TRBV2 and TRBJ2-5): EPEVTQTPSHQVTQMGQEVILRCVPISNHLYFYWYRQILGQKVEFLVSFYNNEISEKSEIFDDQFSVERPDGSNFTLKIRSTKLEDSAMYFCASGNFRGEETQYFGPGTRLLVL.

V is TRBV19 and J is TRBJ2-7; TRBD1 agrees at 10 bases. The CDR3 is 16 residues long. With V trimmed by 5 bases and J by 5 bases, 12 bases remained unmatched. The germline V gene has CDR1 LNHDA and CDR2 SQIVND (reference sequence). The CDR3 DNA follows: TGTGCCAGTAGTCCAATGGGGGACAGGGGCTCGGACGAGCAGTACTTC. It encodes CASSPMGDRGSDEQYF.

This chain uses TRBV19 with TRBJ2-6; D may be TRBD1 (5 bases). Germline CDR1 is LNHDA and CDR2 is SQIVND (reference sequence). This CDR3 is 16 amino acids long. Trimming stripped 3 bases from V and 0 bases from J, with 9 bases between. The CDR3 here is CASSIPRASGANVLTF. The CDR3 region has the DNA TGTGCCAGTAGTATCCCCAGGGCCTCTGGGGCCAACGTCCTGACTTTC.

The chain couples TRBV14 to TRBJ2-4, with 10 positions matching TRBD2. Germline V CDR1 and CDR2: SGHDN, FVKESK. Trimming at V came to 0 bases and at J to 14 bases, leaving 4 bases not matched to a gene. The CDR3 is 13 residues long. Here the CDR3 reads CASSQDASGRKYF. CDR3 nucleotides: TGTGCCAGCAGCCAAGATGCTAGCGGGAGAAAGTACTTC.

V is TRBV18 and J is TRBJ1-3; perhaps TRBD1 as D (6 bases). CDR1 and CDR2 from the germline V gene are KGHSH and LQKENI. The CDR3 length is 16 residues. V was pared by 2 bases and J by 4 bases, with 15 bases between. For the CDR3, the DNA is TGTGCCAGCTCACCATCCGGGGACAAGTTAGGAAACACCATATATTTT. It yields the protein CASSPSGDKLGNTIYF.

The CDR3 protein is CASSYNLPGGPTEAFF. The CDR3 DNA reads TGTGCCAGCAGTTATAACTTACCGGGGGGTCCCACTGAAGCTTTCTTT. This chain connects TRBV6-5 to TRBJ1-1; D may be TRBD1 (5 bases). The CDR3 is made up of 16 amino acids. V gave up 3 bases and J gave up 4 bases, with 18 bases separating them. Germline V gene sequence: CDR1 MNHEY, CDR2 SVGAGI.

The chain combines TRBV29-1 with TRBJ2-7, with TRBD2 as a possible D gene (5 bases). Trimming left V 2 bases short and J 0 bases short, with 17 bases between. The CDR3 is 16 amino acids. Germline V CDR1 and CDR2: SQVTM, ANQGSEA. The CDR3 loop is CSVEIWSGEYSYEQYF. The CDR3 nucleotides are TGCAGCGTTGAAATCTGGTCCGGGGAATACTCCTACGAGCAGTACTTC.

The chain carries TRBV2 and TRBJ1-5; D ambiguous. CDR3 size: 14 residues. V shed 4 bases and J shed 7 bases, with 14 bases lying between them. Germline CDR1 reads SNHLY; CDR2 reads FYNNEI. This CDR3 is CASSVSGSGQPQHF. The DNA of the CDR3 is TGTGCCAGCAGTGTTTCGGGGTCCGGGCAGCCCCAGCATTTT. The whole variable domain, filled in from reference TRBV2 and TRBJ1-5, reads EPEVTQTPSHQVTQMGQEVILRCVPISNHLYFYWYRQILGQKVEFLVSFYNNEISEKSEIFDDQFSVERPDGSNFTLKIRSTKLEDSAMYFCASSVSGSGQPQHFGDGTRLSIL.

The V and J genes are TRBV15 and TRBJ2-7, with D perhaps TRBD2 (6 bases). Germline loops: CDR1 LNHNV, CDR2 YYDKDF (reference sequence). V lost 0 bases and J 3 bases, leaving 12 bases between the germline ends. This CDR3 has 15 amino acids. Here the CDR3 DNA reads TGTGCCACCAGCAGAGAGGACGGGACTTACTACGAGCAGTACTTC. Its protein is CATSREDGTYYEQYF. Supplemented by reference TRBV15 and TRBJ2-7, the full variable domain reads DAMVIQNPRYQVTQFGKPVTLSCSQTLNHNVMYWYQQKSSQAPKLLFHYYDKDFNNEADTPDNFQSRRPNTSFCFLDIRSPGLGDTAMYLCATSREDGTYYEQYFGPGTRLTVT.

The J gene is TRBJ2-7, the V gene TRBV15, with D maybe TRBD2 (6 bases). Germline V gene sequence: CDR1 LNHNV, CDR2 YYDKDF (reference sequence). Trimming removed 5 bases from V and 6 bases from J, with 20 bases in between. The CDR3 consists of 15 residues. The CDR3: CATSFTIGSYREQYF. The CDR3 bases are TGTGCCACCAGCTTCACTATCGGGAGTTACCGCGAGCAGTACTTC.

J is TRBJ2-1 and V is TRBV5-1; 9 bases are a match to TRBD2. This CDR3 has 14 amino acids. With V trimmed by 4 bases and J by 8 bases, 7 bases remained unmatched. Looked up from germline, CDR1 is SGHRS and CDR2 is YFSETQ. The CDR3 is CASSARTSADEQFF. Written as DNA, the CDR3 is TGCGCCAGCAGCGCCAGGACTAGCGCAGATGAGCAGTTCTTC.

V and J are TRBV7-3 and TRBJ1-1; 7 nucleotides agree with TRBD1. Germline CDR1 reads SGHTA; CDR2 reads FQGTGA. J was trimmed by 13 bases and V by 5 bases; bases with no gene match: 10. This CDR3 is built from 12 residues. The CDR3 region is CASSHPGTAVFF. In DNA, the CDR3 is TGTGCCAGCAGCCATCCCGGGACAGCCGTTTTCTTT.